Each of the 21 T cell receptor beta chains below was sequenced from the same sample in a study of blood T cell repertoires in COVID-19. TCRdb's table, derived via immunoSEQ multiplex PCR, lists solely in-frame clones and lacks some. The sample lists a few hundred thousand clones, 88% occurring once. Sequenced input: PBMCs or T cells enriched from blood (not recorded which). The receptor source for this set is a man in his thirties or forties who had recovered from COVID-19.

The V gene is TRBV30, the J gene TRBJ1-1; tentatively, D is TRBD1 (6 bases). From germline, CDR1 is GTSNPN and CDR2 SVGIG (reference sequence). V lost 3 bases and J 3 bases, leaving 11 bases between the germline ends. This CDR3 contains 13 residues. The CDR3 protein is CAWSEGGHTEAFF. DNA of the CDR3: TGTGCCTGGAGCGAGGGGGGGCACACTGAAGCTTTCTTT.

The V call is TRBV6-1, the J call TRBJ1-6; TRBD1 is a possible D gene (5 bases). The germline V and J ends were trimmed by 3 bases and 6 bases, with 9 bases remaining between them. Germline V gives CDR1 MNHNS, CDR2 SASEGT. CDR3 length: 14 residues. DNA for the CDR3: TGTGCCAGCAGTGACAGGGAGGGTAATTCACCCCTCCACTTT. It specifies CASSDREGNSPLHF.

The V and J genes are TRBV10-2 and TRBJ1-2; D possibly corresponds to TRBD1 (5 bases). Germline V gene data show CDR1 as WSHSY and CDR2 as SAAADI. V dropped 3 bases and J dropped 8 bases, with 10 bases sitting between them. The CDR3 runs 12 residues. The chain's CDR3 is CASSDPGYGYTF. DNA for the CDR3: TGCGCCAGCAGTGACCCAGGGTACGGCTACACCTTC.

The rearrangement joins TRBV7-3 to TRBJ2-5; TRBD2 matches 11 bases. The V and J ends lost 5 bases and 4 bases, in that order; junction bases with no gene match: 6. The germline CDR1 and CDR2 sequences are SGHTA and FQGTGA. CDR3 size: 15 residues. The CDR3 DNA follows: TGTGCCAGCAGCACCTCCGGGACTAGCGGAGAGACCCAGTACTTC. This encodes CASSTSGTSGETQYF. Complete variable domain (other parts from reference TRBV7-3 and TRBJ2-5): GAGVSQTPSNKVTEKGKYVELRCDPISGHTALYWYRQSLGQGPEFLIYFQGTGAADDSGLPNDRFFAVRPEGSVSTLKIQRTERGDSAVYLCASSTSGTSGETQYFGPGTRLLVL.

The chain links TRBV5-8 to TRBJ2-7; 7 bases agree with TRBD1. J was trimmed by 0 bases and V by 2 bases; bases with no gene match: 8. The CDR3 consists of 16 residues. The germline V gene has CDR1 SGHTS and CDR2 YDEGEE. CDR3 in amino acids: CASSLASGGTSYEQYF. The DNA of the CDR3 is TGTGCCAGCAGCTTAGCCTCAGGGGGTACCTCCTACGAGCAGTACTTC.

The chain is built from TRBV2 and TRBJ1-4; no clear D. V was pared by 7 bases and J by 4 bases, with 19 bases between. The germline CDR1 and CDR2 sequences are SNHLY and FYNNEI. The CDR3 has 16 residues. Here the CDR3 DNA reads TGTGCCAGCACCCGTGGCCCTTACAGTCTTAATGAAAAACTGTTTTTT. Translating gives CASTRGPYSLNEKLFF.

The chain employs TRBV15 and TRBJ2-7; maybe TRBD1 (6 bases). Germline-derived CDR1 and CDR2 are LNHNV and YYDKDF (reference sequence). V was clipped by 3 bases and J by 0 bases, with 12 bases between them. This CDR3 spans 15 amino acids. The CDR3 nucleotides read TGTGCCACCAGCAGGGGGACATCGGCCTCCTACGAGCAGTACTTC. This sequence encodes CATSRGTSASYEQYF.

The chain recombines TRBV11-1 with TRBJ2-5, with D perhaps TRBD1 (5 bases). The CDR3 has 13 residues. V was pared by 5 bases and J by 3 bases, with 10 bases between. Germline lookup yields CDR1 SGHAT and CDR2 FQDESV (reference sequence). The CDR3 coding sequence is TGTGCCAGCAGCGGACACCGGAAAGAGACCCAGTACTTC. This encodes CASSGHRKETQYF.

This clone was seen a single time. CDR3 protein: CASSQLAVQETQYF. The DNA for the CDR3 is TGTGCCAGCAGCCAACTAGCGGTCCAAGAGACCCAGTACTTC. The chain recombines TRBV28 with TRBJ2-5; 8 bases match TRBD2. The CDR3 is made up of 14 amino acids. Trimming took 6 bases from V and 1 from J; bases not matched to a gene: 4. Looked up from germline, CDR1 is MDHEN and CDR2 is SYDVKM.

V gene TRBV9 combines with J gene TRBJ1-6; TRBD1 aligns across 9 bases. Germline V gene sequence: CDR1 SGDLS, CDR2 YYNGEE. The V segment lost 2 bases and the J segment 5 bases; nucleotides outside the gene matches: 2. This CDR3 region has 15 residues. CDR3 coding DNA: TGTGCCAGCAGCGTGGGACAGGGCAATAATTCACCCCTCCACTTT. This sequence encodes CASSVGQGNNSPLHF.

The V call is TRBV10-2, the J call TRBJ2-7; 7 bases agree with TRBD1. Trimming at V came to 2 bases and at J to 1 base, leaving 5 bases not matched to a gene. This CDR3 region has 15 residues. In germline, CDR1 is WSHSY, CDR2 SAAADI. CDR3 protein: CASSERQGVSYEQYF. CDR3 nucleotide sequence: TGCGCCAGCAGTGAGAGGCAGGGGGTATCCTACGAGCAGTACTTC.

The chain links TRBV21-1 to TRBJ1-4; the D segment call TRBD1 is taken from the table without a DNA check. TRBV21-1 is assigned pseudogene status. This CDR3 has 16 amino acids. CDR3 amino acids: CASSKETGTSNEKLFF. CDR3 DNA: TGTGCCAGCAGCAAGGAGACCGGGACAAGTAATGAAAAACTGTTTTTT.

The chain uses TRBV24-1 and TRBJ2-7, with TRBD1 matching over 8 bases. The CDR3 contains 16 residues. Trimming removed 4 bases from V and 1 base from J; junction bases left unmatched: 8. CDR1 and CDR2 (germline): KGHDR, SFDVKD. The CDR3 loop reads CATSDNDGTGSYEQYF. CDR3 nucleotide sequence: TGTGCCACCAGTGACAATGACGGGACAGGTTCCTACGAGCAGTACTTC.

The chain is built from TRBV12-5 and TRBJ1-4; D unresolved. Germline loops: CDR1 LGHNT, CDR2 FRNRAP. CDR3 length equals 17 residues. Deletions cut 2 bases from V and 5 bases from J, with 18 bases between. CDR3 amino acids: CASGLPTKDGENEKLFF. In nucleotides, the CDR3 is TGTGCTAGTGGTTTGCCAACCAAGGACGGGGAAAATGAAAAACTGTTTTTT.

V gene TRBV12-3 or TRBV12-4 combines with J gene TRBJ2-7; D ambiguous. V was clipped by 5 bases and J by 2 bases, with 10 bases between them. CDR3 size: 13 residues. The CDR3 region is CASSPRLTYEQYF. In nucleotides, the CDR3 is TGTGCCAGCAGTCCGAGGCTAACCTACGAGCAGTACTTC.

The V and J genes are TRBV6-5 and TRBJ2-2, with 8 bases aligning to TRBD1. Per germline, CDR1 MNHEY and CDR2 SVGAGI. The V and J ends lost 4 bases and 1 base, in that order; junction bases with no gene match: 5. The CDR3 is made up of 16 amino acids. The CDR3 loop is CASSSLQGVNTGELFF. CDR3 bases: TGTGCCAGCAGTTCACTACAGGGGGTGAACACCGGGGAGCTGTTTTTT.

The chain uses TRBV11-2 and TRBJ2-7; 7 nucleotides align to TRBD2. This CDR3 contains 14 residues. CDR1 and CDR2 (germline): SGHAT, FQNNGV. V lost 5 bases, J lost 3 bases, and 7 bases stayed unmatched. In nucleotides, the CDR3 is TGTGCCAGCAGCGGGAGGGGCAATTTCTACGAGCAGTACTTC. It yields the protein CASSGRGNFYEQYF.

The genes are TRBV2 and TRBJ2-7, with D perhaps TRBD1 (6 bases). CDR3 size: 15 residues. CDR1 is SNHLY and CDR2 is FYNNEI in the germline V gene. V dropped 2 bases and J dropped 0 bases, with 11 bases sitting between them. The CDR3: CASSERQAASYEQYF. The CDR3, as DNA: TGTGCCAGCAGTGAAAGACAGGCGGCCTCCTACGAGCAGTACTTC.

This CDR3 is CAITRGPSQPQHF. CDR3 in DNA: TGTGCCATCACCAGGGGGCCGTCACAGCCCCAGCATTTT. The chain links TRBV10-3 to TRBJ1-5, with TRBD1 identical over 8 bases. This CDR3 has 13 amino acids. V trimming: 7 bases; J trimming: 7 bases; junction bases outside the gene matches: 6. Germline V CDR1 and CDR2: ENHRY, SYGVKD.

The gene calls are TRBV28 and TRBJ2-2; D possibly corresponds to TRBD2 (5 bases). The germline CDR1 and CDR2 sequences are MDHEN and SYDVKM. Trimming took 10 bases from V and 6 from J, leaving 12 bases between them. The CDR3 length is 12 residues. Here the CDR3 DNA reads TGTGCCACCTCCGAGGGAGCCGGGGAGCTGTTTTTT. Translating it yields CATSEGAGELFF.

The V call is TRBV30, the J call TRBJ2-2; D possibly corresponds to TRBD1 (5 bases). CDR3 length: 14 amino acids. The V and J ends lost 1 base and 5 bases respectively, with 11 bases between them. Per germline, CDR1 GTSNPN and CDR2 SVGIG (reference sequence). The CDR3 protein is CAWSGATETGELFF. The CDR3 DNA is TGTGCCTGGAGTGGTGCGACAGAAACCGGGGAGCTGTTTTTT.